Below, one TCR beta chain is given with its context. Its antigen remains unidentified. The data stem from a study of T cell clones after liver transplantation. At the level of the study: Without induction therapy, subjects received standard immunosuppression until 12-24 months post-transplant. Study results and limitations: Rather than being deleted, graft donor-reactive T cells may have moved into the graft.

Measured with immunoSEQ multiplex PCR; TCRdb has only the in-frame clones, and not every one. The sample contains around 19,000 clones, 80% to 90% of which appear only once. CDR3 length equals 13 residues. Germline values: CDR1 SGHNT, CDR2 YYREEE (reference sequence). The ends were cut back, 0 bases at V and 2 bases at J, with 6 bases in the middle. The rearrangement uses TRBV5-4 and TRBJ2-7; D remains unclear. Sequences were derived from CD8+ T cells from blood, sampled before liver transplant. This sequence originates from a human donor who received a liver transplant. This chain's CDR3 is CASSLGGPYEQYF. For the CDR3, the DNA is TGTGCCAGCAGCTTGGGTGGTCCCTACGAGCAGTACTTC. Full variable domain (rest looked up from reference TRBV5-4 and TRBJ2-7): ETGVTQSPTHLIKTRGQQVTLRCSSQSGHNTVSWYQQALGQGPQFIFQYYREEENGRGNFPPRFSGLQFPNYSSELNVNALELDDSALYLCASSLGGPYEQYFGPGTRLTVT.